This entry features one T cell receptor (beta chain) sequence. Its target antigen remains unknown. No much larger clone exists at a distance of one base, and base qualities are not known. This sample was taken from a study of blood T cell repertoires in COVID-19 (dated by TCRdb to the early 2020s). Broadly, across the study: Samples from collaborators originated in the United States, Italy and Spain and spanned both the acute and convalescent phases of COVID-19. Subjects who had been exposed to COVID-19, were actively infected with it, or had recovered from it provided the deeply sampled blood TCRbeta repertoires that made up the dataset. Samples came from the ongoing ImmuneRACE study (first 160 participants) plus 1,254 subjects from 6 global collaborators. Where available, HLA class I and class II types were taken from metadata supplied by the sample provider and were not determined by assay-based typing. The sample metadata nearly always contained a de-identified subject ID, COVID-19 status, age in years and sex. The material from the prospective study consisted of cDNA or gDNA derived from T cells, B-cell-depleted T cells, or PBMCs. The repertoires were released in a freely available public database intended as a resource for research on the immune response to SARS-CoV-2.

TCRbeta CDR3 regions were amplified from genomic DNA using the immunoSEQ Assay, a bias-controlled multiplex PCR. The original methods were these. The number of nucleated cells in each sample was estimated by amplification of reference gene primers within the assay. Sequence reads were collapsed and filtered to measure the absolute abundance of every unique TCRbeta CDR3 rearrangement. For each sample, productive Simpson clonality was calculated as the square root of Simpson's diversity index over productive rearrangements. This is the immuneACCESS table as TCRdb keeps it, with only in-frame sequences that have V and J called. A part of the clones is gone; compared with another copy, unresolved V genes explain less than half, and the rest is unexplained. The DNA was the basis for D and trimming; V, J and clone size are from that table. Present in this sample are 30,000 to 40,000 clones, around 85% of which were seen just once. The ten biggest clones cover roughly two fifths of the sample.

The collaborating institutions used their own protocols to collect whole blood in K2EDTA tubes. Collaborator samples were shipped for TCRbeta analysis as frozen whole blood, isolated PBMCs, or DNA extracted from either sample type. Findings and caveats that apply to the study as a whole: Clinical and demographic metadata were provided uncurated, with the amount varying by source and participant.

The sequence was obtained from a man in his sixties with active or convalescent COVID-19. Sequenced sample: peripheral blood.

The CDR3 has the sequence CASSLNTNQETQYF. In nucleotide form, the sequence is TGTGCCAGCAGCTTAAACACTAACCAAGAGACCCAGTACTTC. The chain is assembled from TRBV7-9 and TRBJ2-5, with the D segment identity uncertain. Spanning cysteine to phenylalanine, the CDR3 consists of 14 amino acids. Only the CDR3 DNA is retained, 42 bases long and in frame from the first base. Trimming at the junction amounts to 2 bases on V and 0 bases on J, and the germline ends lie 7 bases apart. CDR1 and CDR2, looked up from the germline V gene (reference sequence), are SEHNR and FQNEAQ.